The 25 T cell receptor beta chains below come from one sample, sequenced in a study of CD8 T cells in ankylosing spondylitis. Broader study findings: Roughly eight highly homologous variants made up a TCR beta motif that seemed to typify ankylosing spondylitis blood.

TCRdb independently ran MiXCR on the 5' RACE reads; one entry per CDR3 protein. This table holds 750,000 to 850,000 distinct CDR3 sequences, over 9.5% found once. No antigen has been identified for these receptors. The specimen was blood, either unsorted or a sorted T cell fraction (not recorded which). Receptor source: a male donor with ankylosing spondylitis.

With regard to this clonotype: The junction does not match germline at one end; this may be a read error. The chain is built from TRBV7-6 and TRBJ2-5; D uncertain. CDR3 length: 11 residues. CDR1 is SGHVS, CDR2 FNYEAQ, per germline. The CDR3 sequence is CASSYGETQHF. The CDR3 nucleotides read TGTGCCAGCAGCTACGGAGAGACCCAGCACTTC.

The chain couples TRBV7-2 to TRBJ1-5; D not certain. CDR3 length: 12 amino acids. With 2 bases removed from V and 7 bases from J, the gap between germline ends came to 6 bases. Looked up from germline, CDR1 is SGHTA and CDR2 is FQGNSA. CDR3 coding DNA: TGTGCCAGCAGCTTAAGGGAGCAGCCCCAGCATTTT. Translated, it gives CASSLREQPQHF.

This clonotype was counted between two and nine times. The CDR3, as DNA: TGTGCCAGCAGATTTTGGAGTGGAGCCAACGTCCTGACTTTC. This sequence encodes CASRFWSGANVLTF. The chain employs TRBV28 and TRBJ2-6; D is ambiguous. There are 14 residues in the CDR3. V was trimmed by 6 bases and J by 7 bases, leaving 13 bases between them. CDR1 is MDHEN and CDR2 is SYDVKM in the germline V gene.

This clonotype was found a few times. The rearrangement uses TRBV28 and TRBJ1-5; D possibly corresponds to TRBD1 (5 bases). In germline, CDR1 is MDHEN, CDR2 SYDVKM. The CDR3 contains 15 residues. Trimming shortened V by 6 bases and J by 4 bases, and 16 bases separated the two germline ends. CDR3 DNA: TGTGCCAGCAGCCCCAACGGGGGTGGTAATCAGCCCCAGCATTTT. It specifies CASSPNGGGNQPQHF.

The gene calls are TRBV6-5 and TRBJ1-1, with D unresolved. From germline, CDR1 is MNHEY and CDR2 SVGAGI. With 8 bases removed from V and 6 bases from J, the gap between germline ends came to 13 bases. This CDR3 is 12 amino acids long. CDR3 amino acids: CASGSLLSEAFF. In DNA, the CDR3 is TGTGCCAGCGGCTCTCTTTTGTCTGAAGCTTTCTTT.

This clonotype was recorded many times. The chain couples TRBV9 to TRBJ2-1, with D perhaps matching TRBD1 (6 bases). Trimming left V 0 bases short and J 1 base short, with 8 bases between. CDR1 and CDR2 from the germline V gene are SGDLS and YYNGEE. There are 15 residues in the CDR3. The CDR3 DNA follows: TGTGCCAGCAGCGTAGAACAGGGTTCCTACAATGAGCAGTTCTTC. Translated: CASSVEQGSYNEQFF.

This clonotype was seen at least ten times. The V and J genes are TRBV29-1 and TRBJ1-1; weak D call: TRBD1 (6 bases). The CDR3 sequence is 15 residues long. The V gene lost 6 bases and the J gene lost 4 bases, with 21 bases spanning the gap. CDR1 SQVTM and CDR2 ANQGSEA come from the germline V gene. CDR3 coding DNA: TGCAGCGTCGAGGTAGGGGGGCGCATTCTCACTGAAGCTTTCTTT. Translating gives CSVEVGGRILTEAFF.

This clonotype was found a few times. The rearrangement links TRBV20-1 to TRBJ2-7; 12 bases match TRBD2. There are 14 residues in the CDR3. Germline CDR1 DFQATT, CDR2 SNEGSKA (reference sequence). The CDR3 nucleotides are TGCAGCGCACAAAGGACTAGCGGGACCTACGAGCAGTACTTC. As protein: CSAQRTSGTYEQYF.

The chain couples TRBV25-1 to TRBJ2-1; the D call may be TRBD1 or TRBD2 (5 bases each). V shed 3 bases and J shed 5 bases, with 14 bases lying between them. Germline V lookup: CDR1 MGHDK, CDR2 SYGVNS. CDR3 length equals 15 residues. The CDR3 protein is CASSEGTKLNNEQFF. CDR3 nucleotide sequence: TGTGCCAGCAGTGAGGGGACGAAACTGAACAATGAGCAGTTCTTC.

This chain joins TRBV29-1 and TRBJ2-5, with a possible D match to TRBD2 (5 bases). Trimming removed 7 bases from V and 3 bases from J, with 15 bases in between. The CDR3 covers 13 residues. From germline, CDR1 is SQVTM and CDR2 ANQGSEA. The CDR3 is CSGGGRLKETQYF. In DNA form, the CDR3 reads TGCAGCGGAGGAGGCAGGCTAAAAGAGACCCAGTACTTC.

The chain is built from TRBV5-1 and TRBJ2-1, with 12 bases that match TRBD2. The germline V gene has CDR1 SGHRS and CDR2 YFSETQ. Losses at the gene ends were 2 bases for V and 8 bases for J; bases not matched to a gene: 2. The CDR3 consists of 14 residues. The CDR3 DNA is TGCGCCAGCAGCTTCGGGACTAGCGGGTATGAGCAGTTCTTC. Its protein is CASSFGTSGYEQFF.

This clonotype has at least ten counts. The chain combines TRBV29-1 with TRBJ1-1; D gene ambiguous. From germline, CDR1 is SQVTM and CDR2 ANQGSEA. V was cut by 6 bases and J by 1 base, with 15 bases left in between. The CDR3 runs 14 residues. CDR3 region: CSVRPQRRNTEAFF. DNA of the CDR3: TGCAGCGTCCGTCCCCAGAGACGGAACACTGAAGCTTTCTTT.

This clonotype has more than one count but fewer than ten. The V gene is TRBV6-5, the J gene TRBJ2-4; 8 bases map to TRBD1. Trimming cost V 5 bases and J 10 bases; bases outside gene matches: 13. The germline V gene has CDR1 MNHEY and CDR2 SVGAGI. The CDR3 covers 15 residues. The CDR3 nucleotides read TGTGCCAGCAGTATACCCACCGGGACAGGAGCTATTCAGTACTTC. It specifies CASSIPTGTGAIQYF.

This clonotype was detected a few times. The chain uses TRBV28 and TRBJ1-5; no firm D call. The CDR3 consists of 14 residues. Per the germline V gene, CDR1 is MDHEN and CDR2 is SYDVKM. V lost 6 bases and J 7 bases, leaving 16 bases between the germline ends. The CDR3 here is CASRSYRGRQPQHF. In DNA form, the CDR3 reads TGTGCCAGCAGATCGTACAGAGGGAGACAGCCCCAGCATTTT.

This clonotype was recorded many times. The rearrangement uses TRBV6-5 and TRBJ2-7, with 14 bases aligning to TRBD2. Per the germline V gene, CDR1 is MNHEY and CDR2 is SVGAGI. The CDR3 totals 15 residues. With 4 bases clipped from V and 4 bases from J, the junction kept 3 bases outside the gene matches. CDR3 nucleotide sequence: TGTGCCAGCAGTTCCCGACTAGCGGGAGGGTACGAGCAGTACTTC. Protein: CASSSRLAGGYEQYF.

Here the CDR3 reads CASSLTWDHKETQYF. DNA of the CDR3: TGTGCCAGCTCACTCACCTGGGACCACAAAGAGACCCAGTACTTC. The chain has TRBV18 and TRBJ2-5; D could derive from TRBD1 or TRBD2 (5 bases each). This CDR3 has 15 residues. The V and J ends lost 4 bases and 3 bases respectively, with 15 bases between them. From germline, CDR1 is KGHSH and CDR2 LQKENI.

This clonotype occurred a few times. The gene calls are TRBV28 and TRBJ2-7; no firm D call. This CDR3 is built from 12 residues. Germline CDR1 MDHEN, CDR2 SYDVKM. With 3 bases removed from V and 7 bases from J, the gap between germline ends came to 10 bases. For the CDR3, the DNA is TGTGCCAGCAGTTTTGCAGAAAGTGAGCAGTACTTC. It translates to CASSFAESEQYF.

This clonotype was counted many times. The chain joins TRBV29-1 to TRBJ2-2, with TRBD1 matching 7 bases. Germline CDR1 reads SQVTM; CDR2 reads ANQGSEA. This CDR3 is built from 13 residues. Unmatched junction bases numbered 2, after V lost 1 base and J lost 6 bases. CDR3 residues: CSVEVTGAGELFF. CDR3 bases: TGCAGCGTTGAAGTAACAGGGGCCGGGGAGCTGTTTTTT.

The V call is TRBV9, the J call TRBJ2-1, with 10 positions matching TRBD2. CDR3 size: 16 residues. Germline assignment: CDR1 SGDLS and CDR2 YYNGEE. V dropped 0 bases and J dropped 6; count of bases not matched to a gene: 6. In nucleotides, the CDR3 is TGTGCCAGCAGCGTAGGGCTAGCGGGGGTAGGCAATGAGCAGTTCTTC. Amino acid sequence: CASSVGLAGVGNEQFF.

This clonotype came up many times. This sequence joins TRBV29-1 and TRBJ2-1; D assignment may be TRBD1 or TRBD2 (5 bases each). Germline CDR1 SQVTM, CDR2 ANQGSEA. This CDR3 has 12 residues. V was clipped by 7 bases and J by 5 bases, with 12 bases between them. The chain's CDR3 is CSAGTYNNEQFF. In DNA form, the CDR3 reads TGCAGCGCCGGGACCTATAACAATGAGCAGTTCTTC.

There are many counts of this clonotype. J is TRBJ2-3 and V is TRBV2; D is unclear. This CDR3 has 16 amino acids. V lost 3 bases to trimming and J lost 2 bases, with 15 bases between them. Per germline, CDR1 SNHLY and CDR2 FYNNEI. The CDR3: CASSDRHLLSTDTQYF. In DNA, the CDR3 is TGTGCCAGCAGTGATAGGCATCTCCTTTCCACAGATACGCAGTATTTT.

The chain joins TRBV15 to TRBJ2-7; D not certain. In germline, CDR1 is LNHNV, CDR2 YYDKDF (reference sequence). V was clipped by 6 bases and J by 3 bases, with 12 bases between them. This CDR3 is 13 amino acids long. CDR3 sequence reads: CATSRGRYYEQYF. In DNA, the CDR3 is TGTGCCACCAGTCGCGGTCGGTACTACGAGCAGTACTTC.

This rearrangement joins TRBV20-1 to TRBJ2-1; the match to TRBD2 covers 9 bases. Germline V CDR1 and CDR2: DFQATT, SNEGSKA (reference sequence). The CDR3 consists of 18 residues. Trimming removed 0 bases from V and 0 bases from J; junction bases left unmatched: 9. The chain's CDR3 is CSARDGAGGPSSYNEQFF. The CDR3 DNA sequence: TGCAGTGCTAGAGATGGGGCGGGGGGGCCTAGCTCCTACAATGAGCAGTTCTTC.

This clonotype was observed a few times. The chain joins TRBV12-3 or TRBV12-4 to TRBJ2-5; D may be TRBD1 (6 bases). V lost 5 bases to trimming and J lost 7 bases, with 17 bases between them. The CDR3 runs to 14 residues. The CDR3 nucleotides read TGTGCCAGCAGTAAACGGACAGACTGGGGGACCCAGTACTTC. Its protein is CASSKRTDWGTQYF.

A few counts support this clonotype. The DNA for the CDR3 is TGTGCCAGCAGCAGACAGGGAGTCGTAACCGGGGAGCTGTTTTTT. Translation: CASSRQGVVTGELFF. V usage is TRBV27 and J usage is TRBJ2-2, with 7 positions matching TRBD1. The CDR3 has 15 residues. Per the germline V gene, CDR1 is MNHEY and CDR2 is SMNVEV (reference sequence). With 6 bases clipped from V and 5 bases from J, the junction kept 9 bases outside the gene matches.